Following are 15 T cell receptor beta chains from one sample sequenced in a study of T cell changes during pregnancy in multiple sclerosis. Profiled with immunoSEQ multiplex PCR; TCRdb holds only in-frame clones, not every one. The sample contains about 100,000 clones, roughly 90% of which appear only once. This specimen was peripheral blood, taken after pregnancy. These receptors all stem from a female donor with multiple sclerosis, enrolled in a pregnancy study.

The chain carries TRBV28 and TRBJ2-7; 7 bases map to TRBD2. V lost 5 bases to trimming and J lost 2 bases; unmatched junction nucleotides: 6. This CDR3 spans 14 amino acids. Germline V gene data show CDR1 as MDHEN and CDR2 as SYDVKM. CDR3: CASSVAGPPYEQYF. CDR3 bases: TGTGCCAGCAGTGTAGCGGGCCCGCCCTACGAGCAGTACTTC.

The gene calls are TRBV6-5 and TRBJ1-1; D is perhaps TRBD1 (6 bases). The germline V and J ends were trimmed by 6 bases and 3 bases, with 14 bases remaining between them. The CDR3 extends over 14 amino acids. CDR1 and CDR2 from the germline V gene are MNHEY and SVGAGI. CDR3 DNA: TGTGCCAGCAGACCTGGGGGGGCCTACACTGAAGCTTTCTTT. Translation: CASRPGGAYTEAFF.

V usage is TRBV9 and J usage is TRBJ1-2; a weak D match, TRBD1 (6 bases). The CDR3 consists of 14 residues. The germline gives CDR1 SGDLS, CDR2 YYNGEE. Trimming cost V 0 bases and J 2 bases, with 8 bases left between them. CDR3 in DNA: TGTGCCAGCAGCGTAGCTCAGGGGAACTATGGCTACACCTTC. This translates into CASSVAQGNYGYTF.

The chain combines TRBV29-1 with TRBJ1-2; TRBD1 agrees at 11 bases. CDR3 length: 13 amino acids. Germline V gene data show CDR1 as SQVTM and CDR2 as ANQGSEA. V lost 4 bases and J lost 8; bases outside the gene matches: 6. The CDR3 sequence: CSVGTGGGRGYTF. DNA of the CDR3: TGCAGCGTTGGGACAGGGGGCGGCAGGGGCTACACCTTC.

V usage is TRBV2 and J usage is TRBJ2-1, with 9 bases aligning to TRBD2. The V gene end was trimmed by 9 bases and the J gene end by 9 bases; junction bases not matched to a gene: 9. CDR3 length: 13 residues. Germline values: CDR1 SNHLY, CDR2 FYNNEI. For the CDR3, the DNA is TGTGCCAGTAGGGCTAGCGGGGTTGTTGAGCAGTTCTTC. Its translation: CASRASGVVEQFF.

V usage is TRBV27 and J usage is TRBJ1-6; TRBD1 matches at 8 bases. From germline, CDR1 is MNHEY and CDR2 SMNVEV (reference sequence). V was pared by 8 bases and J by 10 bases, with 10 bases of the junction left unmatched. This CDR3 comprises 14 residues. The CDR3 bases are TGTGCCAGCCGATCAGGGGGCGAAAGCTCACCCCTCCACTTT. Encoded protein: CASRSGGESSPLHF.

The chain has TRBV18 and TRBJ2-7; 8 bases fit TRBD2. Germline CDR1 KGHSH, CDR2 LQKENI. V dropped 3 bases and J dropped 4; count of bases not matched to a gene: 8. The CDR3 length is 15 residues. The CDR3 reads CASSPGTRGKYEQYF. The CDR3 nucleotides read TGTGCCAGCTCACCCGGGACTAGGGGAAAATACGAGCAGTACTTC.

This sequence joins TRBV6-4 and TRBJ2-5; weak D call: TRBD1 (7 bases). There are 16 residues in the CDR3. CDR1 MRHNA and CDR2 SNTAGT come from the germline V gene. Between the trimmed V and J ends, which lost 1 base and 4 bases, there was a span of 16 bases. The CDR3 loop reads CASSDFNWQGGETQYF. CDR3 nucleotides: TGTGCCAGCAGTGACTTTAACTGGCAGGGGGGAGAGACCCAGTACTTC.

About this clone: Sequence at one end of the junction differs from germline and may be a read error. The rearrangement joins TRBV6-1 to TRBJ1-5, with 8 bases fitting TRBD1. Per the germline V gene, CDR1 is MNHNS and CDR2 is SASEGT. The CDR3 loop spans 16 amino acids. CDR3 coding DNA: TGTGCCAGCAGGGAAGAACCAGGGGGCCCCAATCAGCCCCAGCATTTT. It encodes CASREEPGGPNQPQHF.

The V call is TRBV18, the J call TRBJ2-7, with 10 bases identical to TRBD1. This CDR3 region has 16 residues. Germline loops: CDR1 KGHSH, CDR2 LQKENI. Losses at the gene ends were 0 bases for V and 3 bases for J; bases not matched to a gene: 5. CDR3 protein: CASSPPSGQGFYEQYF. CDR3 nucleotides: TGTGCCAGCTCACCACCGTCGGGACAGGGGTTCTACGAGCAGTACTTC.

The chain has TRBV27 and TRBJ2-3; D ambiguous. Germline-derived CDR1 and CDR2 are MNHEY and SMNVEV (reference sequence). V lost 1 base and J 2 bases, leaving 7 bases between the germline ends. The CDR3 has 14 amino acids. Here the CDR3 DNA reads TGTGCCAGCAGTTTATACGGGTACACAGATACGCAGTATTTT. It encodes CASSLYGYTDTQYF.

The chain employs TRBV9 and TRBJ1-5; D gene ambiguous. The CDR3 is made up of 13 amino acids. V lost 0 bases and J 4 bases, leaving 5 bases between the germline ends. Per germline, CDR1 SGDLS and CDR2 YYNGEE. CDR3 in DNA: TGTGCCAGCAGCGTAGGAGATAATCAGCCCCAGCATTTT. Amino acids: CASSVGDNQPQHF.

The chain has TRBV4-2 and TRBJ1-2; 7 bases are a match to TRBD1. The V segment lost 1 base and the J segment 4 bases; nucleotides outside the gene matches: 6. The CDR3 is made up of 15 amino acids. Germline V CDR1 and CDR2: LGHNA, YNFKEQ. CDR3 in DNA: TGTGCCAGCAGCCAAGGTCGACAGGGATCCTATGGCTACACCTTC. This translates into CASSQGRQGSYGYTF.

The gene calls are TRBV27 and TRBJ1-1, with a weak D call TRBD1 (5 bases). The CDR3 covers 15 residues. The germline V gene has CDR1 MNHEY and CDR2 SMNVEV (reference sequence). V lost 5 bases, J lost 7 bases, and 20 bases lay in between. Here the CDR3 DNA reads TGTGCCAGCAGTCAATCGGACATGAGGTTTAATGAAGCTTTCTTT. Its protein is CASSQSDMRFNEAFF.

This rearrangement joins TRBV29-1 to TRBJ1-1; D possibly corresponds to TRBD1 (6 bases). The CDR3 is 15 amino acids. V lost 0 bases to trimming and J lost 4 bases, with 15 bases between them. Germline-derived CDR1 and CDR2 are SQVTM and ANQGSEA. The CDR3 DNA reads TGCAGCGTTGAAGATCTCGCAGGGGAGGGCACTGAAGCTTTCTTT. Translated, it gives CSVEDLAGEGTEAFF.